This TCR beta chain stems from a study of Ad26.COV2.S vaccination and SARS-CoV-2 variants. As for the study in general: Trial arm assignment for the donor was COV1001 Ad26.COV2.S.

The table came from immunoSEQ multiplex PCR; TCRdb's copy has only in-frame clones and leaves some out. The repertoire includes over 200,000 clones, around nine tenths of them detected once, and roughly 10% sits in the top ten. Turning to this clone: Its specificity is not known.

Germline V CDR1 and CDR2: ENHRY, SYGVKD. This CDR3 contains 13 residues. Trimming pared 6 bases from V and 6 bases from J, leaving 9 bases between. Study-level results: Vaccine recipients and placebo recipients showed similar non-spike TCR breadth.

Treatment meaning: around 19 received Ad26.COV2.S at low or high dose, single or two shots; about five received placebo; per-sample allocation not given. All samples were drawn on day 63, counting from the first vaccine or placebo injection. V gene TRBV10-3 combines with J gene TRBJ1-6, with unresolved D. The material was peripheral blood, obtained in a trial of Ad26.COV2.S vaccine versus placebo. This TCR came from a person aged 18-60 years who received the Ad26.COV2.S COVID-19 vaccine or a placebo. The CDR3 is CAIRGDPNSPLHF. The CDR3 nucleotides are TGTGCCATCAGAGGAGACCCTAATTCACCCCTCCACTTT.